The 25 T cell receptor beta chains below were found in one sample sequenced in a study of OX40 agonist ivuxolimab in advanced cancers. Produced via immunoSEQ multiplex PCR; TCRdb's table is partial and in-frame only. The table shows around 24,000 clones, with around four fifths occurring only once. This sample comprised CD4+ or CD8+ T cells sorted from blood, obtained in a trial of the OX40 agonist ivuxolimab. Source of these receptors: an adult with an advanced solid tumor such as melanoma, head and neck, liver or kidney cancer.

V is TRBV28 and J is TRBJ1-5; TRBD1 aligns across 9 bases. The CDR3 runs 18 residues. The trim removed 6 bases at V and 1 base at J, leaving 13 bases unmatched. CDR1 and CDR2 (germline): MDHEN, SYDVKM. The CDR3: CASSRWDRVGVSNQPQHF. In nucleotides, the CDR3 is TGTGCCAGCAGCCGTTGGGACAGGGTAGGTGTGAGCAATCAGCCCCAGCATTTT.

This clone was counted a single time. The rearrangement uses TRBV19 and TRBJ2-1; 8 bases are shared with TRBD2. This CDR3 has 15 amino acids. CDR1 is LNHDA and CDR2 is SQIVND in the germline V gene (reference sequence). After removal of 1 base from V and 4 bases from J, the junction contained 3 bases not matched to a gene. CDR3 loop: CASSIAAGDYNEQFF. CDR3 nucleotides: TGTGCCAGTAGTATAGCAGCGGGGGATTACAATGAGCAGTTCTTC.

The CDR3 spells CASSQKPGGDEKLFF. The CDR3 DNA sequence: TGCGCCAGCAGCCAAAAACCAGGGGGCGATGAAAAACTGTTTTTT. The J gene is TRBJ1-4, the V gene TRBV4-1; 8 nucleotides align to TRBD1. Germline CDR1 is MGHRA and CDR2 is YSYEKL. With 2 bases clipped from V and 6 bases from J, the junction kept 5 bases outside the gene matches. The CDR3 runs 15 residues.

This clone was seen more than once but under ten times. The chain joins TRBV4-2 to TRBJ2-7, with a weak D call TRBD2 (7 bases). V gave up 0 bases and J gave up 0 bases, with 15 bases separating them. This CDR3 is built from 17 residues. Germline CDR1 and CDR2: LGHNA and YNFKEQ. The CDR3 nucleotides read TGTGCCAGCAGCCAAGACGGGGGGCTCTCGCCCTCCTACGAGCAGTACTTC. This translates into CASSQDGGLSPSYEQYF.

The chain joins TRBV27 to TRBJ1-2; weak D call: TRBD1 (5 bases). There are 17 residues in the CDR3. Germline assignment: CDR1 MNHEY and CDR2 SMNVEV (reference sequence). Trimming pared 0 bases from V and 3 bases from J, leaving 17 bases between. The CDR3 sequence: CASSLSPRAGRDYGYTF. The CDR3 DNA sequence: TGTGCCAGCAGTTTATCCCCACGCGCGGGGCGCGACTATGGCTACACCTTC.

In nucleotides, the CDR3 is TGTGCCAGCAGCTCCCCGAGAGGGGAGAATTCCTACGAGCAGTACTTC. Translation gives CASSSPRGENSYEQYF. The gene calls are TRBV7-6 and TRBJ2-7; D possibly matches TRBD1 or TRBD2 (5 bases each). CDR1 is SGHVS and CDR2 is FNYEAQ in the germline V gene. The CDR3 extends over 16 amino acids. With 4 bases removed from V and 1 base from J, the gap between germline ends came to 17 bases. Full variable domain (remainder filled in from reference TRBV7-6 and TRBJ2-7): GAGVSQSPRYKVTKRGQDVALRCDPISGHVSLYWYRQALGQGPEFLTYFNYEAQQDKSGLPNDRFSAERPEGSISTLTIQRTEQRDSAMYRCASSSPRGENSYEQYFGPGTRLTVT.

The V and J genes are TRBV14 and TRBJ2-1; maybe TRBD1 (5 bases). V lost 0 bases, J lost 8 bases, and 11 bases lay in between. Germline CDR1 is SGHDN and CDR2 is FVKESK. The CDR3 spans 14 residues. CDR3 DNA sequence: TGTGCCAGCAGCCAAGACAGGGCTAGGTATGAGCAGTTCTTC. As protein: CASSQDRARYEQFF.

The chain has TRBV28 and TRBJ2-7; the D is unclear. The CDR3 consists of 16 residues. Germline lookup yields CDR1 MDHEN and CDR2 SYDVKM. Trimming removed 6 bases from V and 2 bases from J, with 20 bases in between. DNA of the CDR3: TGTGCCAGCAGATCCCCCGGACGGAGTGCGACCTACGAGCAGTACTTC. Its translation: CASRSPGRSATYEQYF.

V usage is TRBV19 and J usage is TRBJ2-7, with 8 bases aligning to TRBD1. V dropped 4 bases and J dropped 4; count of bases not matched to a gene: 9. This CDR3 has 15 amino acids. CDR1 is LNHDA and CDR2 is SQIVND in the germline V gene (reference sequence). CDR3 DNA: TGTGCCAGTAGTACATGGACAGGGACGGGGTACGAGCAGTACTTC. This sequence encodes CASSTWTGTGYEQYF.

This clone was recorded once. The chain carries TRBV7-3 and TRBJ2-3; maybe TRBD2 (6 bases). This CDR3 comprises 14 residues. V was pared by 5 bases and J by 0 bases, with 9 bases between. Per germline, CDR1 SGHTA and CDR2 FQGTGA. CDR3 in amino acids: CASSPRGSTDTQYF. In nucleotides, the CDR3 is TGTGCCAGCAGCCCCCGGGGGAGCACAGATACGCAGTATTTT.

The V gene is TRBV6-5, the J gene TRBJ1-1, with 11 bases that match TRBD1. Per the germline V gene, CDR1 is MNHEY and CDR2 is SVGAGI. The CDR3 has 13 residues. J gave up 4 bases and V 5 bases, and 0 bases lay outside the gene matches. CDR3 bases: TGTGCCAGCAGTGGGACAGGGGGCACTGAAGCTTTCTTT. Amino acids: CASSGTGGTEAFF.

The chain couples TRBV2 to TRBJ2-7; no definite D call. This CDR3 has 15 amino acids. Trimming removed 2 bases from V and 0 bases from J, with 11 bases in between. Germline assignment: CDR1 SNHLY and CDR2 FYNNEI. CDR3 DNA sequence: TGTGCCAGCAGTGAATTACCAGCTAGCTCCTACGAGCAGTACTTC. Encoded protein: CASSELPASSYEQYF.

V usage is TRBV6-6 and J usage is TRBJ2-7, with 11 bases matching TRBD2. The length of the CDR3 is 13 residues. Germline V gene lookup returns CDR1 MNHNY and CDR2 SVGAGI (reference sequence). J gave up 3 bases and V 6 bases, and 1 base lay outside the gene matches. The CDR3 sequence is CASRLAGGYEQYF. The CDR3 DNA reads TGTGCCAGCAGGCTAGCGGGAGGCTACGAGCAGTACTTC.

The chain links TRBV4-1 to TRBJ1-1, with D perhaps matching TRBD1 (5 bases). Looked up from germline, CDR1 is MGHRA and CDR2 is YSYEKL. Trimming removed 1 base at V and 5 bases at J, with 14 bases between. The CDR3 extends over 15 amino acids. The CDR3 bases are TGCGCCAGCAGCCAAGGAATTGGGGCGGGTACTGAAGCTTTCTTT. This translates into CASSQGIGAGTEAFF.

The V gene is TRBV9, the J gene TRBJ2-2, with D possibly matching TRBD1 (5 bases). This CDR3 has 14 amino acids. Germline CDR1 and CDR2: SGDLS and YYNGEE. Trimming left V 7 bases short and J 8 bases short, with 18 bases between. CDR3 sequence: CASSSSQGAGELFF. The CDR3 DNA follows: TGTGCCAGCTCCTCATCCCAAGGGGCGGGGGAGCTGTTTTTT.

The DNA of the CDR3 is TGTGCCAGCAGCTTAGCGGGGGGGGCAAATTCACCCCTCCACTTT. As protein: CASSLAGGANSPLHF. The chain combines TRBV7-6 with TRBJ1-6, with D possibly TRBD1 on 6 matching bases. CDR1 SGHVS and CDR2 FNYEAQ come from the germline V gene. The CDR3 extends over 15 amino acids. Trimming took 0 bases from V and 7 from J, leaving 10 bases between them.

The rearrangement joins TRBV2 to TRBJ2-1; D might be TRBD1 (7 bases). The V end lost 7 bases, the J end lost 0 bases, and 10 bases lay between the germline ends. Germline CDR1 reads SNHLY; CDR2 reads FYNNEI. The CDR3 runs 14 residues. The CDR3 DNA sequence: TGTGCCAGCATGCGGGACAGCTCCTACAATGAGCAGTTCTTC. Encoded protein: CASMRDSSYNEQFF.

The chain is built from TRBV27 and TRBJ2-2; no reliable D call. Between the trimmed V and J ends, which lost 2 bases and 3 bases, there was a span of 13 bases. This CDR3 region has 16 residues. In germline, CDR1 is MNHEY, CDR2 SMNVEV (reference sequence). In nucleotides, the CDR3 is TGTGCCAGCAGTTTAAGCAGCCCCGACTACACCGGGGAGCTGTTTTTT. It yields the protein CASSLSSPDYTGELFF.

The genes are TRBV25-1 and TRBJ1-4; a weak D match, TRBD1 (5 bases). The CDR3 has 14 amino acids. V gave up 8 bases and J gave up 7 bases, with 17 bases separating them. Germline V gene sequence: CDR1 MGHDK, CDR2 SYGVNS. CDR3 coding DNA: TGTGCCAGCCCGGGGGGGGTCTGGGGTGAAAAACTGTTTTTT. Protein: CASPGGVWGEKLFF.

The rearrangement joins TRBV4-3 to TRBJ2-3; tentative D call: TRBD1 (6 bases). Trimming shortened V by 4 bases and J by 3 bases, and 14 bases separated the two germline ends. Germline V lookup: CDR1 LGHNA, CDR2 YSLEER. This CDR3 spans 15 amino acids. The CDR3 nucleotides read TGCGCCAGCAGCCCTTTACAGGGAAATACAGATACGCAGTATTTT. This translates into CASSPLQGNTDTQYF.

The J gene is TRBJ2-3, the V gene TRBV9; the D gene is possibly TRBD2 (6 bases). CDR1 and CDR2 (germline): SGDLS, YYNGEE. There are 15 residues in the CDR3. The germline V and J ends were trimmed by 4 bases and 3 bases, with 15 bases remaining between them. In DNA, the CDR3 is TGTGCCAGCAGCACCGCAGGGAGGTCTACAGATACGCAGTATTTT. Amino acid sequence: CASSTAGRSTDTQYF.

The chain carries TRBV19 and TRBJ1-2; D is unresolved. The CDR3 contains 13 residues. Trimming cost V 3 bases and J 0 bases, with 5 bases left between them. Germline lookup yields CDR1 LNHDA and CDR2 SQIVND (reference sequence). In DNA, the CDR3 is TGTGCCAGTAGTATGACCTCTAACTATGGCTACACCTTC. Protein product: CASSMTSNYGYTF.

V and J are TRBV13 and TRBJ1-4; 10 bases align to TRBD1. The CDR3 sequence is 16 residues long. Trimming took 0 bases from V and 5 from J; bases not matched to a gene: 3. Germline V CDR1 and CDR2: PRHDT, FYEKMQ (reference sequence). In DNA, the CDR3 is TGTGCCAGCAGCTTAGGTCAGGGACAGGGGAATGAAAAACTGTTTTTT. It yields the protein CASSLGQGQGNEKLFF.

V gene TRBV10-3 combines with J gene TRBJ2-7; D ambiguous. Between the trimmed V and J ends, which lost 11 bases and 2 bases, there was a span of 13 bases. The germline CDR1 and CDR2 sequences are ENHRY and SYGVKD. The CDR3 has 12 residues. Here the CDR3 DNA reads TGTGCCTCCAGCGTTAGACCCTACGAGCAGTACTTC. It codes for CASSVRPYEQYF.

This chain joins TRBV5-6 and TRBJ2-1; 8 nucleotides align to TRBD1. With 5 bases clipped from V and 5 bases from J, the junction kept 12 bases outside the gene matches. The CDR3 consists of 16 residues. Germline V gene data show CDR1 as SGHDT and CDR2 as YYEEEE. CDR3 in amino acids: CASSSRRTGKNNEQFF. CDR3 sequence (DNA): TGTGCCAGCAGTTCCAGAAGGACAGGGAAAAACAATGAGCAGTTCTTC.